Described below is a single T cell receptor beta chain sequence and its context. The entry originates in a study of radiotherapy plus CTLA-4 blockade in lung cancer. At the level of the study: With 31% of patients having disease control, objective responses were seen in roughly 18%.

Repertoires were generated with immunoSEQ multiplex PCR, while TCRdb's copy carries only in-frame clones and drops some. The data show around 77,000 clones, 70% to 80% seen once. CDR3 length equals 14 residues. Per germline, CDR1 MNHNY and CDR2 SVGAGI (reference sequence). The junction had 8 bases not matched to a gene; V was cut back by 2 bases and J by 8 bases. The TCR originated in a human donor with non-small cell lung cancer whose response to radiotherapy plus ipilimumab could not be evaluated. The chain employs TRBV6-6 and TRBJ1-1; 7 nucleotides agree with TRBD1. The material was peripheral blood, obtained from a patient treated with radiotherapy plus ipilimumab. CDR3 loop: CASSYGTALSEAFF. CDR3 coding DNA: TGTGCCAGCAGTTACGGGACAGCCCTTTCCGAAGCTTTCTTT.